This T cell receptor (beta chain) emerged from a study of T cell responses to AZD1222 COVID-19 vaccine. Overall study: Analysis merged second doses at about 4 or about 12 weeks.

V dropped 0 bases and J dropped 3 bases, with 8 bases sitting between them. This CDR3 has 14 residues. The germline gives CDR1 MGHRA, CDR2 YSYEKL. Notes on this clone: Antigen specificity is unknown.

Findings and limits, study-wide: Targets within unmutated variant regions were reportedly found for nearly half of spike-specific TCRs. Mapped onto spike, vaccine-associated CD4 TCRs spanned it and were dominant at 160-218 and 743-854.

Repertoires were generated with immunoSEQ multiplex PCR, while TCRdb's copy carries only in-frame clones and drops some. The repertoire holds fewer than 150,000 clones, about 85% seen once, with around 6.2% in the top ten. The sequence derives from an adult in good health. This material consisted of peripheral blood, taken on day 0 of AZD1222 vaccination. The rearrangement links TRBV4-1 to TRBJ1-2; D is unclear. CDR3 coding DNA: TGCGCCAGCAGCCAAGAGTCTATTGACTATGGCTACACCTTC. Translation: CASSQESIDYGYTF.